The entry below describes one T cell receptor (beta chain). Its antigen is unknown. With molecular barcodes, quantitative 5'-RACE was used to make the TCR beta libraries. One entry per CDR3 protein, called by TCRdb with MiXCR from the 5' RACE reads. Altogether 350,000 or so distinct CDR3 sequences are present, over 12% being singletons, with the ten largest covering 0.9% to 1.2%. This sample is part of a study of CD8 T cells in ankylosing spondylitis. Overall study results and limits: Disease-associated clones were CD8+ and fairly uncommon in peripheral blood. Matched synovial fluid from ankylosing spondylitis patients was reported to be enriched for disease-linked clones.

The CDR3 sequence is 16 residues long. Trimming took 5 bases from V and 5 from J; bases not matched to a gene: 7. The rearrangement uses TRBV12-3 or TRBV12-4 and TRBJ2-7, with TRBD2 identical over 15 bases. Sequenced material: blood, either unsorted or a sorted T cell fraction (not recorded which). The receptor was isolated from a male donor with ankylosing spondylitis or in good health (not recorded which). The CDR3 sequence is CASSPQGLAGGHEQYF. Here the CDR3 DNA reads TGTGCCAGCAGTCCCCAGGGACTAGCGGGAGGACACGAGCAGTACTTC.